This T cell receptor beta chain was found in a study of CD8 T cells in Susac syndrome. Looked up from germline, CDR1 is PRHDT and CDR2 is FYEKMQ (reference sequence). The ends lost 5 bases at V and 1 base at J; junction bases unmatched: 8. The CDR3 has 15 residues. RNA in amounts of roughly 0.5 to 1 ug was reverse transcribed with random hexamers. TCRdb analysed the immunoSEQ multiplex PCR reads with MiXCR anew, one entry per CDR3 protein. The sample contains more than 90,000 distinct CDR3 sequences, 90% to 95% of which appear only once. The clonotype originates from a human donor with multiple sclerosis. Material for sequencing was CD4+ T cells from PBMCs. The chain recombines TRBV13 with TRBJ2-7; 7 bases agree with TRBD1. In DNA, the CDR3 is TGTGCCAGCAGCAACAGGGGTCTCACTTCCTACGAGCAGTACTTC. This translates into CASSNRGLTSYEQYF.